The entry below describes one T cell receptor beta chain. Its cognate antigen has yet to be identified. There are no base qualities to consult, and no much larger clone falls within one base. Looking up the germline V gene yields CDR1 SNHLY and CDR2 FYNNEI. Reading from cysteine to phenylalanine, the CDR3 counts 15 amino acids. The entry retains the CDR3 DNA only, 45 bases that are in frame from base 1. V is cut by 8 bases and J by 0 bases, and the space between the germline ends is 14 bases. In the paper's terms, the time point label means: baseline before first vaccination. Vaccinee samples came from UK trials COV001 and COV002, including a single-blind randomized controlled phase 2/3 trial of AZD1222 (ChAdOx1 nCoV-19) in healthy adults. Trial participant PBMC samples were collected at day 0 and day 28 after the second dose for TCRbeta chain sequencing. This sample is drawn from a study of T cell responses to AZD1222 COVID-19 vaccine (dated by TCRdb to 2020 to 2023). Study-wide context: AZD1222 recipients whose second dose came at about 4 weeks and those whose second dose came at about 12 weeks were combined into one group, since spike-specific TCR depth and breadth did not differ between the two schedules. TCR sequencing covered over 230 trial participants: about 210 given two doses of AZD1222 and about 26 given two doses of MenACWY control vaccine. Enrollment into the trials was organized by age into subgroups of 18-55, 56-69 and 70-plus years, and those subgroups contained approximately 150, 30 and 60 TCR-sequenced participants, respectively. The full study reports these points: The 56-69-year group was small, and its depth increase did not reach significance, likely because of low power. Participants were mostly white British and included more females than males, and it was suggested by the authors that clonal diversity may have been underestimated. Vaccine-associated CD4 TCRs spanned the whole spike protein, with dominant responses in regions 160-218 and 743-854. Conclusions about previously exposed vaccinees are limited, since just 5 or 6 AZD1222 recipients were seropositive for SARS-CoV-2 at baseline. Reportedly, almost half of the unique spike-specific TCRs recognized epitopes lying outside the regions that are mutated in the B.1.351 and B.1.1.7 variants. Because no samples from the day 14 peak response were available, repertoires could be characterized only after the peak T cell response. Spike-specific TCR breadth and depth rose significantly after two AZD1222 doses compared with day 0 and with MenACWY recipients.

The CDR3 regions of human TCRbeta chains were subjected to immunosequencing. The original pipeline was this. TCRs in the repertoires were matched against a reference library of SARS-CoV-2-specific TCRs that had been generated with the MIRA antigen-specificity platform. Breadth was defined as the fraction of unique TCRs that were SARS-CoV-2-associated. Depth was defined as the fraction of total T cells that were SARS-CoV-2-associated. Using the MIRA data, each spike-specific TCR was assigned both to the spike region to which the TCR was reactive and to a CD4 or CD8 class. Log10-transformed breadth and depth values were compared by one-way ANOVA with Sidak's multiple comparisons tests. TCRdb provides this immuneACCESS table in a form limited to in-frame rearrangements. Some clones are lacking; in checked studies, under half of them reflect an unresolved V gene, and why the rest are absent is not known. Clone size and V and J calls were adopted from that table, with D and trimming inferred from the DNA. Present in this sample are 25,000 to 35,000 clones, around nine tenths of which were seen just once. Of the sample, over 1% is held by the ten largest clones.

Rearrangement joined TRBV2 to TRBJ1-3; the D gene lacks a confident call. This sequence was found in an adult in good health. Sequences were derived from peripheral blood, sampled on day 0 of AZD1222 vaccination. In nucleotides, the sequence is TGTGCCAGCTCGCCGCTTGGATACTCTGGAAACACCATATATTTT. The resulting protein is CASSPLGYSGNTIYF.